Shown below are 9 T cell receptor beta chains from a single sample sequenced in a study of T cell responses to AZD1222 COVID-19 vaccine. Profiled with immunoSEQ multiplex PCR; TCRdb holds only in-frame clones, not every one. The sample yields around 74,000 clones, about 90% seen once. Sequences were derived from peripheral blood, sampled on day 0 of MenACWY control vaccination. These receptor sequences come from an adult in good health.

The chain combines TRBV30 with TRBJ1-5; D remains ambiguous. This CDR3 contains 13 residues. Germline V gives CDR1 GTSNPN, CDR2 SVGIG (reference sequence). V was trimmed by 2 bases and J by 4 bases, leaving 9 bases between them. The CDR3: CAWSYEGNQPQHF. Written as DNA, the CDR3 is TGTGCCTGGAGTTACGAGGGTAATCAGCCCCAGCATTTT.

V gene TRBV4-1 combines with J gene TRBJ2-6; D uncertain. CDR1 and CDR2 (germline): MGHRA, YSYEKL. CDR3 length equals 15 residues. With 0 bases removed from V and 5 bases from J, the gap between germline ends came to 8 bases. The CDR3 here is CASSQEGLRANVLTF. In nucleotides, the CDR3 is TGCGCCAGCAGCCAAGAGGGGTTGCGGGCCAACGTCCTGACTTTC.

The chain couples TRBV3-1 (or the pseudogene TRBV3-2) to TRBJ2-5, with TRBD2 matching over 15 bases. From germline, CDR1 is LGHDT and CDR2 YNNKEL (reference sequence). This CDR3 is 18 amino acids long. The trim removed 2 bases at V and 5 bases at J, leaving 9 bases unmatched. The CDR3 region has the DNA TGTGCCAGCAGCCAAAAGGGGGGACTAGCGGGAGGCAGGGAGACCCAGTACTTC. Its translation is CASSQKGGLAGGRETQYF.

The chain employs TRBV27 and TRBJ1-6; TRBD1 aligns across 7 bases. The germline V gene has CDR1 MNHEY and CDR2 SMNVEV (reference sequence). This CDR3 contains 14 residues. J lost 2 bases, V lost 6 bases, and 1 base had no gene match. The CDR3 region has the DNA TGTGCCAGCAGGACAGGGACCTATAATTCACCCCTCCACTTT. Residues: CASRTGTYNSPLHF.

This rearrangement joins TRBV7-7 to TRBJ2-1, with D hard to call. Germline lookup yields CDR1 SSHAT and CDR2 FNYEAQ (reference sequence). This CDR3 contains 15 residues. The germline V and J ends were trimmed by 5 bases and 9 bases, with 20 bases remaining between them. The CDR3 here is CASSRMNSESSEQFF. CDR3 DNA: TGTGCCAGCAGCCGCATGAATTCAGAGTCGAGTGAGCAGTTCTTC.

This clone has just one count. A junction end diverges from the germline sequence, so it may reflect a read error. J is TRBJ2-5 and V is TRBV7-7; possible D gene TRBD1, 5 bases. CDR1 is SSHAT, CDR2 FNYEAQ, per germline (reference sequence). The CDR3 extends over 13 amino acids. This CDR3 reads CASSLGHQETQYF. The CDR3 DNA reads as TGTGCTAGCAGCTTAGGACATCAAGAGACCCAGTACTTC. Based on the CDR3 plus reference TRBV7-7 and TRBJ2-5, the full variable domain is GAGVSQSPRYKVTKRGQDVTLRCDPISSHATLYWYQQALGQGPEFLTYFNYEAQPDKSGLPSDRFSAERPEGSISTLTIQRTEQRDSAMYRCASSLGHQETQYFGPGTRLLVL.

Written as DNA, the CDR3 is TGTGCCAGCAGCTTCTCCCACGCTCTGGTTGCGACTGATGAGCAGTTCTTC. Translating it yields CASSFSHALVATDEQFF. The chain couples TRBV7-8 to TRBJ2-1; no definite D call. Germline V gene lookup returns CDR1 SGHVS and CDR2 FQNEAQ. Trimming took 3 bases from V and 8 from J, leaving 23 bases between them. The CDR3 totals 17 residues.

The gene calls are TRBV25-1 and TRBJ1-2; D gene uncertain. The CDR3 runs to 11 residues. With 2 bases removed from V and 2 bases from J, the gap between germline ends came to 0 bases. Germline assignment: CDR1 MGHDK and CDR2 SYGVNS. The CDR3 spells CASSENYGYTF. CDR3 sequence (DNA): TGTGCCAGCAGTGAAAACTATGGCTACACCTTC.

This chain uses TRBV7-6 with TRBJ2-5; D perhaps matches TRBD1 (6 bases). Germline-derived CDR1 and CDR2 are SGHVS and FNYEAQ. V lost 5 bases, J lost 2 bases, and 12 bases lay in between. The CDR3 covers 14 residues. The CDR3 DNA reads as TGTGCCAGCAGCCCGGGACAAATACAAGAGACCCAGTACTTC. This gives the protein CASSPGQIQETQYF.